This T cell receptor beta chain was sequenced for a study of CD8+ T cells in alopecia areata. In each case, RNA was isolated and then reverse transcribed into cDNA as the sequencing template. Method: immunoSEQ multiplex PCR; TCRdb's copy keeps in-frame clones and lacks some. Among roughly 120,000 clones listed, 58% were seen once. The treatment denotes: oral pan-JAK inhibitor, 5-10 mg twice daily. Notes on the study in general: Relative to normal scalp, lesional scalp, especially alopecia totalis/universalis, showed higher clonality. Scalp and blood samples kept many expanded lesional clones throughout tofacitinib.

Comment on this clone: Its antigen is as yet unknown.

Trimming cost V 3 bases and J 7 bases, with 10 bases left between them. CDR3 length: 13 residues. Germline-derived CDR1 and CDR2 are LNHDA and SQIVND (reference sequence). The sequence was obtained from a human donor with alopecia areata. Sample: CD8+ T cells sorted from blood, taken at week 4, from a patient treated with tofacitinib. This chain uses TRBV19 with TRBJ1-5; D is undetermined. CDR3 DNA sequence: TGTGCCAGTAGTATGGTCGGCGTACAGCCCCAGCATTTT. Amino acids: CASSMVGVQPQHF. The full variable domain, in which reference TRBV19 and TRBJ1-5 provide the parts outside the CDR3, is DGGITQSPKYLFRKEGQNVTLSCEQNLNHDAMYWYRQDPGQGLRLIYYSQIVNDFQKGDIAEGYSVSREKKESFPLTVTSAQKNPTAFYLCASSMVGVQPQHFGDGTRLSIL.